Below, 30 T cell receptor beta chains from the same sample are listed, as sequenced in a study of blood T cell repertoires in COVID-19. This table comes from immunoSEQ multiplex PCR, and its TCRdb copy is limited to in-frame clones, with some not included. The sample carries approximately 230,000 clones, about 85% recorded once. Sequenced material: peripheral blood. The origin of the receptors is a man between 18 and 29 years old with active or convalescent COVID-19.

This rearrangement joins TRBV9 to TRBJ2-2, with 7 bases fitting TRBD2. V shed 4 bases and J 5 bases; nucleotides not matched to a gene: 5. Per the germline V gene, CDR1 is SGDLS and CDR2 is YYNGEE. The CDR3 totals 14 residues. The CDR3 sequence is CASSSHGGTGELFF. The CDR3 nucleotides are TGTGCCAGCAGCTCTCACGGGGGGACCGGGGAGCTGTTTTTT.

The chain carries TRBV10-3 and TRBJ2-7, with D hard to call. CDR3 length: 12 residues. Trimming took 7 bases from V and 4 from J, leaving 11 bases between them. CDR1 is ENHRY and CDR2 is SYGVKD in the germline V gene. The CDR3 loop is CAITSPGYEQYF. The CDR3 DNA reads TGTGCCATCACCTCCCCGGGTTACGAGCAGTACTTC.

J is TRBJ2-3 and V is TRBV7-9; 8 bases map to TRBD1. Germline CDR1 reads SEHNR; CDR2 reads FQNEAQ (reference sequence). V lost 5 bases and J lost 0; bases outside the gene matches: 10. The CDR3 is 17 amino acids. Here the CDR3 reads CASSLTPGGTSTDTQYF. The CDR3 nucleotides read TGTGCCAGCAGCCTTACTCCAGGGGGCACTAGCACAGATACGCAGTATTTT.

This rearrangement joins TRBV19 to TRBJ2-5, with D perhaps matching TRBD1 (6 bases). Germline loops: CDR1 LNHDA, CDR2 SQIVND (reference sequence). The CDR3 is 16 residues long. Trimming left V 5 bases short and J 5 bases short, with 21 bases between. CDR3 loop: CASSSRAQGSGETQYF. For the CDR3, the DNA is TGTGCCAGTAGTTCCCGCGCACAGGGTTCCGGGGAGACCCAGTACTTC.

This chain links TRBV27 with TRBJ2-7; the D gene is possibly TRBD1 (5 bases). The CDR3 runs 13 residues. Germline V gene lookup returns CDR1 MNHEY and CDR2 SMNVEV (reference sequence). V lost 3 bases, J lost 3 bases, and 9 bases lay in between. As DNA, the CDR3 is TGTGCCAGCAGTTTTAGACAGAACTACGAGCAGTACTTC. The encoded protein is CASSFRQNYEQYF.

CDR3 DNA: TGTGCCAGCAGCTTGACGGACAACCGATCTGGAAACACCATATATTTT. This encodes CASSLTDNRSGNTIYF. This chain uses TRBV13 with TRBJ1-3; weak D call: TRBD1 (5 bases). The CDR3 spans 16 residues. Trimming took off 3 bases at V and 1 base at J, with 13 bases between the two ends. CDR1 and CDR2 from the germline V gene are PRHDT and FYEKMQ (reference sequence).

As concerns this clone: The same CDR3 can be traced to other DNA sequences in this sample. The chain recombines TRBV7-6 with TRBJ2-3, with D unresolved. The CDR3 spans 13 residues. Germline loops: CDR1 SGHVS, CDR2 FNYEAQ. V lost 0 bases and J lost 4, with 5 bases in between. The CDR3 nucleotides are TGTGCCAGCAGCTTAGCCGGTGCAGATACGCAGTATTTT. This gives the protein CASSLAGADTQYF.

This sequence joins TRBV5-4 and TRBJ2-2; 9 bases agree with TRBD1. The CDR3 consists of 18 residues. Germline V gene data show CDR1 as SGHNT and CDR2 as YYREEE (reference sequence). Germline trimming cut 4 bases from V and 0 bases from J; bases unmatched to any gene: 10. In nucleotides, the CDR3 is TGTGCCAGCAGCCCAGGCGGTGGGGACAGGGCGAACACCGGGGAGCTGTTTTTT. Protein: CASSPGGGDRANTGELFF.

The chain employs TRBV9 and TRBJ1-4, with 7 bases lining up with TRBD1. The V gene end was trimmed by 4 bases and the J gene end by 4 bases; junction bases not matched to a gene: 10. Germline V gene data show CDR1 as SGDLS and CDR2 as YYNGEE. The CDR3 has 16 amino acids. The CDR3 DNA is TGTGCCAGCAGCACGCCAACCGGGACAGTTAATGAAAAACTGTTTTTT. Residues: CASSTPTGTVNEKLFF. The full variable domain, completed using reference TRBV9 and TRBJ1-4, is DSGVTQTPKHLITATGQRVTLRCSPRSGDLSVYWYQQSLDQGLQFLIQYYNGEERAKGNILERFSAQQFPDLHSELNLSSLELGDSALYFCASSTPTGTVNEKLFFGSGTQLSVL.

The chain joins TRBV30 to TRBJ1-5, with TRBD1 identical over 9 bases. CDR3 length: 15 residues. The germline V gene encodes CDR1 GTSNPN and CDR2 SVGIG (reference sequence). J gave up 0 bases and V 3 bases, and 3 bases lay outside the gene matches. As DNA, the CDR3 is TGTGCCTGGAGCGCGGGACAGGGTAGCAATCAGCCCCAGCATTTT. Its translation is CAWSAGQGSNQPQHF.

J is TRBJ1-3 and V is TRBV7-2; D not resolved. Germline CDR1 and CDR2: SGHTA and FQGNSA. V lost 5 bases and J lost 5, with 13 bases in between. The CDR3 loop spans 14 amino acids. The CDR3 nucleotides are TGTGCCAGCAGCCCCGGGGTAGGAAGAAACACCATATATTTT. It is translated as CASSPGVGRNTIYF.

This clone was seen more than once but under ten times. The gene calls are TRBV3-1 (or the pseudogene TRBV3-2) and TRBJ2-3, with unresolved D. This CDR3 has 17 residues. The ends were cut back, 3 bases at V and 1 base at J, with 17 bases in the middle. CDR1 is LGHDT and CDR2 is YNNKEL in the germline V gene (reference sequence). As DNA, the CDR3 is TGTGCCAGCAGCCAGCCTGGCGAGACTGGTCGCACAGATACGCAGTATTTT. Its protein is CASSQPGETGRTDTQYF.

This clone has a handful of counts. This sequence joins TRBV19 and TRBJ2-7; 10 bases are a match to TRBD1. The ends lost 4 bases at V and 2 bases at J; junction bases unmatched: 2. CDR1 is LNHDA and CDR2 is SQIVND in the germline V gene (reference sequence). CDR3 length: 14 amino acids. DNA for the CDR3: TGTGCCAGTAGTAGGACAGGGGGGCCCTACGAGCAGTACTTC. This sequence encodes CASSRTGGPYEQYF.

This chain links TRBV19 with TRBJ1-2; TRBD1 aligns across 8 bases. This CDR3 spans 16 amino acids. J lost 2 bases, V lost 4 bases, and 9 bases had no gene match. Looked up from germline, CDR1 is LNHDA and CDR2 is SQIVND (reference sequence). DNA of the CDR3: TGTGCCAGTAGTACCCGGGGCCGACAGGGGAACTATGGCTACACCTTC. This codes for CASSTRGRQGNYGYTF. Drawing the rest from reference TRBV19 and TRBJ1-2, the complete variable domain is DGGITQSPKYLFRKEGQNVTLSCEQNLNHDAMYWYRQDPGQGLRLIYYSQIVNDFQKGDIAEGYSVSREKKESFPLTVTSAQKNPTAFYLCASSTRGRQGNYGYTFGSGTRLTVV.

The chain has TRBV6-6 and TRBJ1-5, with D possibly being TRBD1 (6 bases). The CDR3 consists of 16 residues. The ends were cut back, 3 bases at V and 4 bases at J, with 16 bases in the middle. Germline V lookup: CDR1 MNHNY, CDR2 SVGAGI (reference sequence). The CDR3 nucleotides read TGTGCCAGCAGTTATCCACAAGGACAGCTTAATCAGCCCCAGCATTTT. Translation gives CASSYPQGQLNQPQHF.

This clone was detected once. The chain has TRBV5-1 and TRBJ1-1, with D maybe TRBD1 (5 bases). CDR1 SGHRS and CDR2 YFSETQ come from the germline V gene. This CDR3 region has 14 residues. Trimming shortened V by 3 bases and J by 3 bases, and 12 bases separated the two germline ends. The CDR3: CASSWGVSDTEAFF. As DNA, the CDR3 is TGCGCCAGCAGCTGGGGGGTGTCGGACACTGAAGCTTTCTTT. Full variable domain (rest looked up from reference TRBV5-1 and TRBJ1-1): KAGVTQTPRYLIKTRGQQVTLSCSPISGHRSVSWYQQTPGQGLQFLFEYFSETQRNKGNFPGRFSGRQFSNSRSEMNVSTLELGDSALYLCASSWGVSDTEAFFGQGTRLTVV.

The rearrangement joins TRBV10-3 to TRBJ2-5, with D possibly TRBD2 on 5 matching bases. CDR1 is ENHRY, CDR2 SYGVKD, per germline. Trimming shortened V by 8 bases and J by 3 bases, and 10 bases separated the two germline ends. This CDR3 comprises 12 residues. CDR3: CAIGSGKETQYF. Written as DNA, the CDR3 is TGTGCCATCGGAAGCGGTAAAGAGACCCAGTACTTC.

The chain carries TRBV6-2 or TRBV6-3 and TRBJ2-1; 9 positions match TRBD2. The ends lost 2 bases at V and 7 bases at J; junction bases unmatched: 9. CDR3 length: 16 amino acids. Germline loops: CDR1 MNHEY, CDR2 SVGEGT. This chain's CDR3 is CASSYLAGGADNEQFF. For the CDR3, the DNA is TGTGCCAGCAGTTACCTGGCGGGGGGGGCCGATAATGAGCAGTTCTTC.

The chain carries TRBV9 and TRBJ2-3; a possible D gene is TRBD2 (6 bases). The V gene's germline CDR1 is SGDLS and CDR2 YYNGEE. CDR3 length: 16 amino acids. V gave up 2 bases and J gave up 0 bases, with 13 bases separating them. The CDR3 nucleotides read TGTGCCAGCAGCGTGGGGACTTTCCCCAGCACAGATACGCAGTATTTT. Translating it yields CASSVGTFPSTDTQYF.

V and J are TRBV14 and TRBJ2-7; the match to TRBD2 covers 12 bases. Germline V gene sequence: CDR1 SGHDN, CDR2 FVKESK. The CDR3 contains 14 residues. Unmatched junction bases numbered 7, after V lost 4 bases and J lost 9 bases. In DNA, the CDR3 is TGTGCCAGCAGCCCCTCTCTAGCGGGAGGGCCGCAGTACTTC. It yields the protein CASSPSLAGGPQYF.

The rearrangement links TRBV27 to TRBJ2-1; weak D call: TRBD2 (5 bases). Per germline, CDR1 MNHEY and CDR2 SMNVEV (reference sequence). Trimming pared 2 bases from V and 7 bases from J, leaving 6 bases between. The CDR3 spans 12 residues. In DNA form, the CDR3 reads TGTGCCAGCAGTTTAAGGGAGAATGAGCAGTTCTTC. Amino acid sequence: CASSLRENEQFF.

CDR3 sequence: CASSPVLGAPNEKLFF. CDR3 nucleotides: TGTGCCAGCAGCCCCGTGCTAGGGGCGCCTAATGAAAAACTGTTTTTT. The chain recombines TRBV7-9 with TRBJ1-4; maybe TRBD1 (5 bases). The CDR3 has 16 amino acids. The germline V gene encodes CDR1 SEHNR and CDR2 FQNEAQ (reference sequence). V dropped 5 bases and J dropped 3 bases, with 16 bases sitting between them.

The rearrangement joins TRBV9 to TRBJ2-1; weak D call: TRBD1 (6 bases). The CDR3 covers 15 residues. The germline gives CDR1 SGDLS, CDR2 YYNGEE. Trimming took off 0 bases at V and 7 bases at J, with 14 bases between the two ends. CDR3 region: CASSVVGQTPNEQFF. CDR3 bases: TGTGCCAGCAGCGTAGTTGGACAGACACCGAATGAGCAGTTCTTC.

J is TRBJ2-2 and V is TRBV7-6; TRBD2 matches at 8 bases. V shed 2 bases and J 3 bases; nucleotides not matched to a gene: 2. This CDR3 comprises 15 residues. Germline CDR1 reads SGHVS; CDR2 reads FNYEAQ. CDR3 coding DNA: TGTGCCAGCAGCTTACAGCGGGGGTACACCGGGGAGCTGTTTTTT. Translated: CASSLQRGYTGELFF.

This chain uses TRBV11-1 with TRBJ2-1; D unresolved. This CDR3 region has 14 residues. The germline V gene has CDR1 SGHAT and CDR2 FQDESV (reference sequence). Trimming shortened V by 2 bases and J by 2 bases, and 7 bases separated the two germline ends. The CDR3 here is CASSLREAYNEQFF. The CDR3 DNA reads as TGTGCCAGCAGCTTAAGAGAAGCCTACAATGAGCAGTTCTTC. Full variable domain (missing parts from reference TRBV11-1 and TRBJ2-1): EAEVAQSPRYKITEKSQAVAFWCDPISGHATLYWYRQILGQGPELLVQFQDESVVDDSQLPKDRFSAERLKGVDSTLKIQPAELGDSAMYLCASSLREAYNEQFFGPGTRLTVL.

As regards this clone: One end of the junction varies from germline; a read error may be responsible. The chain couples TRBV5-6 to TRBJ1-1, with D uncertain. Germline V gives CDR1 SGHDT, CDR2 YYEEEE. The CDR3 is 12 amino acids. CDR3 protein: CATSLGGGEAFF. CDR3 in DNA: TGTGCCACCAGCCTCGGAGGCGGTGAAGCTTTCTTT.

This chain links TRBV24-1 with TRBJ2-2; D is possibly TRBD1 (5 bases). V was shortened by 8 bases and J by 7 bases, with 19 bases between the two germline ends. This CDR3 contains 15 residues. CDR1 is KGHDR and CDR2 is SFDVKD in the germline V gene. In DNA form, the CDR3 reads TGTGCCACCACCAAAGGGCAGGGAAGGGACGGGGAGCTGTTTTTT. It translates to CATTKGQGRDGELFF.

V gene TRBV30 combines with J gene TRBJ2-5; 7 bases align to TRBD1. Germline V gene sequence: CDR1 GTSNPN, CDR2 SVGIG (reference sequence). The CDR3 has 14 amino acids. The V and J ends lost 3 bases and 5 bases, in that order; junction bases with no gene match: 9. The CDR3 here is CAWRGRGNEETQYF. CDR3 coding DNA: TGTGCCTGGAGGGGCAGGGGGAACGAGGAGACCCAGTACTTC.

V is TRBV6-5 and J is TRBJ2-5, with D possibly matching TRBD2 (5 bases). The CDR3 runs to 14 residues. Trimming left V 4 bases short and J 5 bases short, with 14 bases between. Looked up from germline, CDR1 is MNHEY and CDR2 is SVGAGI. This CDR3 is CASSFGEDWETQYF. The CDR3 DNA is TGTGCCAGCAGTTTCGGGGAAGATTGGGAGACCCAGTACTTC.

The table lists this clone with a few counts. Other DNA sequences in the sample encode the same CDR3. The rearrangement links TRBV19 to TRBJ1-4; D ambiguous. Between the trimmed V and J ends, which lost 5 bases and 2 bases, there was a span of 12 bases. The CDR3 sequence is 15 residues long. CDR1 and CDR2 from the germline V gene are LNHDA and SQIVND (reference sequence). The CDR3, as DNA: TGTGCCAGTAGTTTCCCCGGGAGGACTAATGAAAAACTGTTTTTT. It encodes CASSFPGRTNEKLFF.